This entry describes one T cell receptor (beta chain). Its cognate antigen is unknown. There are 16 residues in the CDR3. The germline CDR1 and CDR2 sequences are PRHDT and FYEKMQ (reference sequence). The V gene lost 4 bases and the J gene lost 4 bases, with 17 bases spanning the gap. This sample is part of a study of OX40 agonist ivuxolimab in advanced cancers. General observations from the study: Antigen specificity of clonally expanded peripheral T cells was not established. Certain nonresponding patients likewise had low normalized T-cell clonal expansion.

Sequencing used immunoSEQ multiplex PCR; TCRdb keeps in-frame clones, though not all of them. This sample has 70,000 or so clones; around 87% occur once, and the top ten carry nearly 8%. The source is an adult with an advanced solid tumor such as melanoma, head and neck, liver or kidney cancer. The rearrangement joins TRBV13 to TRBJ2-1, with D possibly being TRBD2 (7 bases). The sample here was CD4+ or CD8+ T cells sorted from blood, taken in a trial of the OX40 agonist ivuxolimab. The CDR3: CASSSERGGVYNEQFF. CDR3 sequence (DNA): TGTGCCAGCAGCTCAGAGCGCGGGGGCGTGTACAATGAGCAGTTCTTC.